This entry concerns a single T cell receptor beta chain. The data were taken from a study of blood T cell repertoires in COVID-19. The CDR3 is 15 residues long. Trimming cost V 0 bases and J 5 bases; bases outside gene matches: 9. Looked up from germline, CDR1 is SQVTM and CDR2 is ANQGSEA. The method was immunoSEQ multiplex PCR; TCRdb's version includes in-frame clones alone and lacks a portion of them. The repertoire holds 250,000 or so clones, around 86% seen once, with approximately 1.7% in the top ten. The chain combines TRBV29-1 with TRBJ2-7, with 8 bases identical to TRBD1. The sequencing sample was made of PBMCs or T cells enriched from blood (not recorded which). This sequence was found in a man between 35 and 55 years old who had recovered from COVID-19. The CDR3 nucleotides are TGCAGCGTTGAAGATCAAGCAGGGGGCTTCGACGAGCAGTACTTC. This codes for CSVEDQAGGFDEQYF.